These 27 T cell receptor beta chains share one sample of origin, sequenced in a study of blood T cell repertoires in COVID-19. Assay used: immunoSEQ multiplex PCR; TCRdb lists only in-frame clones, some missing. The sample shows a few hundred thousand clones, about 86% of them seen only once. Sequenced: peripheral blood. These receptors came from a man between 60 and 70 years old with acute or convalescent COVID-19.

The gene calls are TRBV5-1 and TRBJ2-2; 7 positions agree with TRBD1. J lost 0 bases, V lost 3 bases, and 5 bases had no gene match. Germline V gene sequence: CDR1 SGHRS, CDR2 YFSETQ. CDR3 length equals 16 residues. The CDR3 coding sequence is TGCGCCAGCAGCTCAGAGACAGGGTCGAACACCGGGGAGCTGTTTTTT. It yields the protein CASSSETGSNTGELFF.

The chain joins TRBV7-3 to TRBJ2-7; TRBD1 matches at 10 bases. The trim removed 5 bases at V and 4 bases at J, leaving 8 bases unmatched. The CDR3 length is 15 residues. CDR1 and CDR2 (germline): SGHTA, FQGTGA. CDR3 bases: TGTGCCAGCAGCCAGGACAGGGGGAGGGCATACGAGCAGTACTTC. Amino acids: CASSQDRGRAYEQYF.

This rearrangement joins TRBV5-1 to TRBJ2-3, with 7 bases aligning to TRBD2. CDR1 is SGHRS, CDR2 YFSETQ, per germline. This CDR3 contains 16 residues. V lost 3 bases and J lost 0; bases outside the gene matches: 7. The CDR3 nucleotides are TGCGCCAGCAGCTGGGGAGGCGGGAGTAGCACAGATACGCAGTATTTT. It encodes CASSWGGGSSTDTQYF.

The V call is TRBV30, the J call TRBJ1-4, with 7 bases matching TRBD1. Germline CDR1 and CDR2: GTSNPN and SVGIG (reference sequence). The CDR3 runs to 13 residues. With V trimmed by 5 bases and J by 5 bases, 5 bases remained unmatched. The CDR3 loop reads CAWGNRGNEKLFF. CDR3 DNA sequence: TGTGCCTGGGGGAACAGGGGCAATGAAAAACTGTTTTTT. The full variable domain, completed using reference TRBV30 and TRBJ1-4, is SQTIHQWPATLVQPVGSPLSLECTVEGTSNPNLYWYRQAAGRGLQLLFYSVGIGQISSEVPQNLSASRPQDRQFILSSKKLLLSDSGFYLCAWGNRGNEKLFFGSGTQLSVL.

This clone came up a few times. The J gene is TRBJ2-5, the V gene TRBV11-2; 8 bases line up with TRBD2. CDR3 length: 18 residues. After removal of 1 base from V and 4 bases from J, the junction contained 14 bases not matched to a gene. CDR1 and CDR2 from the germline V gene are SGHAT and FQNNGV. CDR3 sequence: CASSLGGFAGGELETQYF. The CDR3 DNA reads as TGTGCCAGCAGCTTAGGAGGCTTCGCCGGGGGGGAACTAGAGACCCAGTACTTC.

The genes are TRBV19 and TRBJ2-1; D is perhaps TRBD2 (6 bases). The CDR3 extends over 17 amino acids. From germline, CDR1 is LNHDA and CDR2 SQIVND (reference sequence). V dropped 5 bases and J dropped 3 bases, with 20 bases sitting between them. CDR3 sequence reads: CASSPVETGVVYNEQFF. The CDR3 DNA sequence: TGTGCCAGTAGTCCCGTTGAAACGGGAGTGGTCTACAATGAGCAGTTCTTC.

This chain links TRBV5-1 with TRBJ1-2; possible D gene TRBD1, 5 bases. CDR3 length: 13 amino acids. With 0 bases removed from V and 2 bases from J, the gap between germline ends came to 5 bases. From germline, CDR1 is SGHRS and CDR2 YFSETQ. The CDR3 loop is CASSLGQNYGYTF. In DNA form, the CDR3 reads TGCGCCAGCAGCTTGGGACAGAACTATGGCTACACCTTC.

This chain joins TRBV2 and TRBJ2-7; TRBD2 matches 10 bases. CDR3 size: 15 residues. CDR1 and CDR2 from the germline V gene are SNHLY and FYNNEI. Trimming at V came to 7 bases and at J to 4 bases, leaving 10 bases not matched to a gene. In DNA form, the CDR3 reads TGTGCCAGCAAGTTGAGGTCTAGCGGGAGATACGAGCAGTACTTC. It codes for CASKLRSSGRYEQYF.

The chain couples TRBV7-9 to TRBJ2-5; D ambiguous. V gave up 3 bases and J gave up 3 bases, with 17 bases separating them. The CDR3 contains 16 residues. Germline CDR1 and CDR2: SEHNR and FQNEAQ (reference sequence). This chain's CDR3 is CASSFPTDTPEETQYF. Written as DNA, the CDR3 is TGTGCCAGCAGCTTCCCCACCGACACGCCCGAAGAGACCCAGTACTTC.

The V and J genes are TRBV4-3 and TRBJ2-5; 7 bases are a match to TRBD1. With 3 bases clipped from V and 0 bases from J, the junction kept 1 base outside the gene matches. The length of the CDR3 is 14 residues. Germline CDR1 reads LGHNA; CDR2 reads YSLEER. CDR3 nucleotide sequence: TGCGCCAGCAGCCAGGGGACAGACCAAGAGACCCAGTACTTC. This codes for CASSQGTDQETQYF.

This clone was detected only once. This chain links TRBV4-3 with TRBJ2-7, with a possible D match to TRBD1 (5 bases). CDR3 size: 13 residues. Germline V CDR1 and CDR2: LGHNA, YSLEER. Trimming stripped 3 bases from V and 3 bases from J, with 9 bases between. CDR3 DNA: TGCGCCAGCAGCCAGCAGGACAACTACGAGCAGTACTTC. This codes for CASSQQDNYEQYF.

The V call is TRBV9, the J call TRBJ1-2; 9 nucleotides align to TRBD1. CDR3 length: 14 residues. Germline CDR1 reads SGDLS; CDR2 reads YYNGEE. With V trimmed by 4 bases and J by 7 bases, 8 bases remained unmatched. The CDR3 DNA follows: TGTGCCAGCAGCCAATACAGGGGGCAGGGTGGCTACACCTTC. Translated, it gives CASSQYRGQGGYTF.

The genes are TRBV5-4 and TRBJ1-5; TRBD1 agrees at 7 bases. CDR3 length: 13 amino acids. J gave up 5 bases and V 4 bases, and 3 bases lay outside the gene matches. Per the germline V gene, CDR1 is SGHNT and CDR2 is YYREEE (reference sequence). The CDR3 sequence is CASSQDRHQPQHF. The DNA of the CDR3 is TGTGCCAGCAGCCAGGACAGGCATCAGCCCCAGCATTTT. The full variable domain, in which reference TRBV5-4 and TRBJ1-5 provide the parts outside the CDR3, is ETGVTQSPTHLIKTRGQQVTLRCSSQSGHNTVSWYQQALGQGPQFIFQYYREEENGRGNFPPRFSGLQFPNYSSELNVNALELDDSALYLCASSQDRHQPQHFGDGTRLSIL.

The rearrangement links TRBV19 to TRBJ1-2; 7 positions agree with TRBD1. CDR3 length: 14 residues. Looked up from germline, CDR1 is LNHDA and CDR2 is SQIVND (reference sequence). V shed 5 bases and J 5 bases; nucleotides not matched to a gene: 8. For the CDR3, the DNA is TGTGCCAGTAGTGTCTCCGGGACAGATTATGGCTACACCTTC. Translated, it gives CASSVSGTDYGYTF.

The chain links TRBV2 to TRBJ2-3; 10 positions match TRBD2. CDR1 is SNHLY, CDR2 FYNNEI, per germline. The trim removed 11 bases at V and 3 bases at J, leaving 8 bases unmatched. The CDR3 contains 14 residues. The CDR3 sequence: CAGGSGRATDTQYF. The CDR3 DNA reads as TGTGCCGGCGGGAGCGGGAGGGCGACAGATACGCAGTATTTT.

V is TRBV12-3 or TRBV12-4 and J is TRBJ2-1, with a possible D match to TRBD2 (6 bases). The CDR3 is 10 amino acids. V lost 11 bases to trimming and J lost 7 bases, with 9 bases between them. The CDR3 nucleotides read TGTGCCCTAGGGAGGAATGAGCAGTTCTTC. It specifies CALGRNEQFF.

The gene calls are TRBV6-6 and TRBJ2-2; D is perhaps TRBD1 (6 bases). This CDR3 has 14 residues. The germline V and J ends were trimmed by 6 bases and 6 bases, with 14 bases remaining between them. CDR1 is MNHNY and CDR2 is SVGAGI in the germline V gene (reference sequence). CDR3 in amino acids: CASRDLQGSGELFF. CDR3 in DNA: TGTGCCAGCAGGGACCTACAGGGTTCCGGGGAGCTGTTTTTT.

The chain couples TRBV19 to TRBJ1-5; perhaps TRBD1 as D (6 bases). Trimming shortened V by 4 bases and J by 5 bases, and 12 bases separated the two germline ends. Germline lookup yields CDR1 LNHDA and CDR2 SQIVND (reference sequence). The CDR3 length is 14 residues. CDR3 amino acids: CASSSGQFYQPQHF. The CDR3 DNA reads TGTGCCAGTAGTAGTGGACAGTTCTATCAGCCCCAGCATTTT.

This sequence joins TRBV5-4 and TRBJ2-7; 7 bases map to TRBD1. The CDR3 covers 14 residues. Germline CDR1 and CDR2: SGHNT and YYREEE (reference sequence). Trimming at V came to 0 bases and at J to 3 bases, leaving 3 bases not matched to a gene. The CDR3 DNA is TGTGCCAGCAGCTTGGCCGGGACAGACTACGAGCAGTACTTC. Its protein product is CASSLAGTDYEQYF.

The chain carries TRBV19 and TRBJ2-7, with TRBD1 identical over 9 bases. The V gene's germline CDR1 is LNHDA and CDR2 SQIVND (reference sequence). The CDR3 covers 15 residues. V shed 6 bases and J 1 base; nucleotides not matched to a gene: 7. The CDR3 bases are TGTGCCAGTAGCCTTACCGGGACAGGGTCCTACGAGCAGTACTTC. It translates to CASSLTGTGSYEQYF.

The chain has TRBV11-3 and TRBJ2-5; 9 bases are shared with TRBD1. J was trimmed by 0 bases and V by 1 base; bases with no gene match: 12. Germline lookup yields CDR1 SGHNT and CDR2 YENEEA. This CDR3 is 19 amino acids long. The CDR3 spells CASSLGATGGGRDQETQYF. The CDR3 DNA is TGTGCCAGCAGCTTAGGTGCTACAGGGGGCGGTCGTGACCAAGAGACCCAGTACTTC. The variable domain in full, completed from reference TRBV11-3 and TRBJ2-5, reads EAGVVQSPRYKIIEKKQPVAFWCNPISGHNTLYWYLQNLGQGPELLIRYENEEAVDDSQLPKDRFSAERLKGVDSTLKIQPAELGDSAVYLCASSLGATGGGRDQETQYFGPGTRLLVL.

This chain links TRBV7-3 with TRBJ1-1; 7 positions agree with TRBD1. This CDR3 has 14 residues. CDR1 is SGHTA and CDR2 is FQGTGA in the germline V gene. V shed 2 bases and J 4 bases; nucleotides not matched to a gene: 4. CDR3 sequence: CASSLERDSTEAFF. CDR3 coding DNA: TGTGCCAGCAGCTTAGAACGGGACAGCACTGAAGCTTTCTTT.

The CDR3 bases are TGTGCCAGCAGCTTAGACAGGAGCGACATTCAGTACTTC. It codes for CASSLDRSDIQYF. The J gene is TRBJ2-4, the V gene TRBV7-2; D perhaps matches TRBD1 (5 bases). Deletions cut 1 base from V and 8 bases from J, with 9 bases between. This CDR3 has 13 residues. Per germline, CDR1 SGHTA and CDR2 FQGNSA.

The chain couples TRBV27 to TRBJ1-1; 7 bases align to TRBD1. This CDR3 has 14 amino acids. Germline V gene lookup returns CDR1 MNHEY and CDR2 SMNVEV (reference sequence). V dropped 8 bases and J dropped 8; count of bases not matched to a gene: 14. CDR3 DNA: TGTGCCAGCGGCCACAGGGGTTTTAATACAGAAGCTTTCTTT. It is translated as CASGHRGFNTEAFF.

The CDR3 DNA reads as TGTGCCATCAGAGGGGCGGGAGGGTACAATGAGCAGTTCTTC. Translated: CAIRGAGGYNEQFF. The chain recombines TRBV2 with TRBJ2-1, with 9 bases fitting TRBD2. Germline V gives CDR1 SNHLY, CDR2 FYNNEI. Trimming removed 10 bases from V and 4 bases from J; junction bases left unmatched: 8. The CDR3 covers 14 residues. Full variable domain (remainder filled in from reference TRBV2 and TRBJ2-1): EPEVTQTPSHQVTQMGQEVILRCVPISNHLYFYWYRQILGQKVEFLVSFYNNEISEKSEIFDDQFSVERPDGSNFTLKIRSTKLEDSAMYFCAIRGAGGYNEQFFGPGTRLTVL.

This clone is a singleton in its sample. The V call is TRBV27, the J call TRBJ2-1, with D possibly being TRBD1 (5 bases). Per germline, CDR1 MNHEY and CDR2 SMNVEV (reference sequence). V shed 2 bases and J shed 4 bases, with 12 bases lying between them. CDR3 length: 15 amino acids. This CDR3 reads CASSLAAGQYNEQFF. DNA for the CDR3: TGTGCCAGCAGTTTAGCGGCAGGGCAATACAATGAGCAGTTCTTC.

The sample holds one count of this clone. J is TRBJ1-6 and V is TRBV9; D call uncertain. The length of the CDR3 is 15 residues. Germline CDR1 reads SGDLS; CDR2 reads YYNGEE. V gave up 3 bases and J gave up 8 bases, with 15 bases separating them. CDR3 nucleotide sequence: TGTGCCAGCAGCGCAGACCCGGGTATGGATTCACCCCTCCACTTT. It yields the protein CASSADPGMDSPLHF.